One sample yielded the 21 T cell receptor beta chains listed below, sequenced in a study of cytomegalovirus exposure and HLA in healthy donors. The repertoire was sequenced with immunoSEQ multiplex PCR; TCRdb's copy has only in-frame clones and lacks some. Among 220,000 or so clones, over 80% were seen once, and the ten largest hold over 12%. Source material: PBMCs. The receptors shown here come from a woman aged 25 to 39 in good health and CMV-seropositive.

The chain uses TRBV30 and TRBJ2-3, with 11 nucleotides matching TRBD2. After removal of 2 bases from V and 4 bases from J, the junction contained 11 bases not matched to a gene. The V gene's germline CDR1 is GTSNPN and CDR2 SVGIG (reference sequence). The length of the CDR3 is 17 residues. The CDR3 bases are TGTGCCTGGAGTCTTAGCGGGAGGGCCTTAGTCGCAGATACGCAGTATTTT. Amino acids: CAWSLSGRALVADTQYF.

The V and J genes are TRBV9 and TRBJ1-1, with TRBD1 identical over 7 bases. Germline V gene data show CDR1 as SGDLS and CDR2 as YYNGEE. V lost 3 bases and J lost 4; bases outside the gene matches: 9. The CDR3 extends over 15 amino acids. The CDR3 loop reads CASSGRDRATTEAFF. CDR3 nucleotide sequence: TGTGCCAGCAGCGGCAGAGACAGGGCGACCACTGAAGCTTTCTTT. Using reference TRBV9 and TRBJ1-1 for the parts outside the CDR3, the full variable domain is DSGVTQTPKHLITATGQRVTLRCSPRSGDLSVYWYQQSLDQGLQFLIQYYNGEERAKGNILERFSAQQFPDLHSELNLSSLELGDSALYFCASSGRDRATTEAFFGQGTRLTVV.

The DNA of the CDR3 is TGTGCCAGCAGTGATTGGACGGGCTCCTACGAGCAGTACTTC. Amino acid sequence: CASSDWTGSYEQYF. The J gene is TRBJ2-7, the V gene TRBV27; D is uncertain. This CDR3 is built from 14 residues. The germline V gene has CDR1 MNHEY and CDR2 SMNVEV (reference sequence). Deletions cut 5 bases from V and 0 bases from J, with 11 bases between.

The V call is TRBV6-1, the J call TRBJ1-1; TRBD1 might be the D (6 bases). Per germline, CDR1 MNHNS and CDR2 SASEGT. V was shortened by 5 bases and J by 6 bases, with 19 bases between the two germline ends. This CDR3 contains 15 residues. CDR3 sequence: CASSLRTESAAEAFF. As DNA, the CDR3 is TGTGCCAGCAGTCTAAGGACAGAATCAGCGGCTGAAGCTTTCTTT.

Only a few counts were recorded for this clone. The chain combines TRBV13 with TRBJ1-5; 8 nucleotides line up with TRBD1. CDR1 and CDR2 from the germline V gene are PRHDT and FYEKMQ (reference sequence). Trimming took 6 bases from V and 7 from J; bases not matched to a gene: 20. The CDR3 has 18 amino acids. The CDR3 region is CASSSSVEGRGPWQPQHF. The CDR3 DNA follows: TGTGCCAGCAGTTCCTCGGTCGAGGGCAGGGGGCCTTGGCAGCCCCAGCATTTT.

The CDR3 nucleotides read TGTGCCAGCGCGCGGACAGAAAGTTCCTACAATGAGCAGTTCTTC. Translating it yields CASARTESSYNEQFF. The chain combines TRBV2 with TRBJ2-1; a possible D gene is TRBD1 (6 bases). This CDR3 is 15 amino acids long. The germline V and J ends were trimmed by 8 bases and 1 base, with 15 bases remaining between them. The germline V gene has CDR1 SNHLY and CDR2 FYNNEI.

The CDR3 sequence: CASSQIQGYEQYF. In DNA, the CDR3 is TGCGCCAGCAGCCAAATCCAGGGTTACGAGCAGTACTTC. The chain employs TRBV5-1 and TRBJ2-7; possibly TRBD1 for D (5 bases). Germline V gene data show CDR1 as SGHRS and CDR2 as YFSETQ. The CDR3 sequence is 13 residues long. The V and J ends lost 4 bases and 4 bases respectively, with 12 bases between them.

The chain uses TRBV19 and TRBJ2-1, with a weak D call TRBD1 (5 bases). CDR3 length: 16 residues. Germline V gene lookup returns CDR1 LNHDA and CDR2 SQIVND (reference sequence). V gave up 7 bases and J gave up 0 bases, with 16 bases separating them. CDR3 loop: CASMGWGQSSYNEQFF. The CDR3 bases are TGTGCCAGTATGGGGTGGGGCCAAAGCTCCTACAATGAGCAGTTCTTC.

The CDR3 loop is CAWNPGAPYEQYF. The CDR3 coding sequence is TGTGCCTGGAATCCGGGAGCTCCCTACGAGCAGTACTTC. The rearrangement joins TRBV30 to TRBJ2-7; the D gene is possibly TRBD2 (6 bases). V was pared by 4 bases and J by 2 bases, with 12 bases between. In germline, CDR1 is GTSNPN, CDR2 SVGIG (reference sequence). This CDR3 comprises 13 residues.

This chain joins TRBV29-1 and TRBJ2-1; 7 nucleotides line up with TRBD2. CDR3 length equals 15 residues. CDR1 is SQVTM, CDR2 ANQGSEA, per germline. V was pared by 8 bases and J by 1 base, with 11 bases of the junction left unmatched. CDR3 region: CSSSGGERSYNEQFF. The CDR3 DNA sequence: TGCAGCTCCAGTGGGGGGGAAAGATCCTACAATGAGCAGTTCTTC.

This chain uses TRBV10-2 with TRBJ2-3; unclear D gene. Germline V gene data show CDR1 as WSHSY and CDR2 as SAAADI. This CDR3 is built from 15 residues. The V end was cut by 6 bases, the J end by 0 bases, with 13 bases between. The CDR3 sequence is CASRKSATSTDTQYF. In DNA, the CDR3 is TGCGCCAGCAGGAAGAGCGCGACGAGCACAGATACGCAGTATTTT.

The chain couples TRBV6-1 to TRBJ2-2, with a possible D match to TRBD2 (5 bases). Trimming took off 10 bases at V and 6 bases at J, with 15 bases between the two ends. The CDR3 totals 13 residues. Germline lookup yields CDR1 MNHNS and CDR2 SASEGT. DNA of the CDR3: TGTGCCACCTCGAAACTAGTCCCCGGGGAGCTGTTTTTT. Translated, it gives CATSKLVPGELFF.

The chain recombines TRBV7-2 with TRBJ1-1; no clear D gene. Trimming cost V 5 bases and J 11 bases, with 15 bases left between them. Germline CDR1 reads SGHTA; CDR2 reads FQGNSA. The CDR3 totals 12 residues. CDR3 protein: CASSLSVLGAFF. CDR3 bases: TGTGCCAGCAGCCTTTCTGTGTTAGGGGCTTTCTTT.

The V and J genes are TRBV5-1 and TRBJ1-5, with a possible D match to TRBD1 (5 bases). The CDR3 is made up of 14 amino acids. CDR1 is SGHRS and CDR2 is YFSETQ in the germline V gene. V was pared by 4 bases and J by 6 bases, with 14 bases between. CDR3 loop: CASSQEGAGQPQHF. The CDR3, as DNA: TGCGCCAGCAGCCAGGAAGGGGCAGGTCAGCCCCAGCATTTT.

The chain links TRBV30 to TRBJ2-3; D gene uncertain. V was trimmed by 0 bases and J by 1 base, leaving 5 bases between them. CDR1 GTSNPN and CDR2 SVGIG come from the germline V gene (reference sequence). This CDR3 has 13 residues. CDR3 coding DNA: TGTGCCTGGAGTGTGACTCGCACAGATACGCAGTATTTT. Translating it yields CAWSVTRTDTQYF.

V usage is TRBV27 and J usage is TRBJ2-5; TRBD1 is a possible D gene (5 bases). Deletions cut 3 bases from V and 4 bases from J, with 12 bases between. CDR3 length: 14 residues. CDR1 MNHEY and CDR2 SMNVEV come from the germline V gene (reference sequence). The CDR3 is CASSFPRVGETQYF. DNA for the CDR3: TGTGCCAGCAGTTTCCCCAGGGTAGGAGAGACCCAGTACTTC.

The chain combines TRBV2 with TRBJ1-2, with 8 nucleotides matching TRBD1. J gave up 9 bases and V 7 bases, and 22 bases lay outside the gene matches. CDR1 and CDR2 (germline): SNHLY, FYNNEI. This CDR3 has 17 residues. The CDR3 here is CASNGPDRAALGASYTF. Here the CDR3 DNA reads TGTGCCAGCAACGGACCGGACAGGGCCGCTTTGGGCGCAAGCTACACCTTC.

This sequence joins TRBV28 and TRBJ1-5; perhaps TRBD1 as D (6 bases). This CDR3 has 16 amino acids. Germline V gene sequence: CDR1 MDHEN, CDR2 SYDVKM. Trimming stripped 7 bases from V and 2 bases from J, with 18 bases between. Here the CDR3 reads CASTSPWGGGNQPQHF. CDR3 DNA: TGTGCCAGCACCTCCCCGTGGGGGGGCGGCAATCAGCCCCAGCATTTT. Full variable domain (missing parts from reference TRBV28 and TRBJ1-5): DVKVTQSSRYLVKRTGEKVFLECVQDMDHENMFWYRQDPGLGLRLIYFSYDVKMKEKGDIPEGYSVSREKKERFSLILESASTNQTSMYLCASTSPWGGGNQPQHFGDGTRLSIL.

This clone appeared once. J is TRBJ1-1 and V is TRBV11-2; tentative D call: TRBD1 (5 bases). The CDR3 covers 15 residues. Germline CDR1 reads SGHAT; CDR2 reads FQNNGV. The germline V and J ends were trimmed by 1 base and 4 bases, with 13 bases remaining between them. CDR3 sequence reads: CASSLGRIGGTEAFF. In DNA form, the CDR3 reads TGTGCCAGCAGCTTAGGTAGGATTGGGGGCACTGAAGCTTTCTTT.

The chain has TRBV5-1 and TRBJ2-1; perhaps D is TRBD1 or TRBD2 (5 bases each). V was pared by 3 bases and J by 8 bases, with 9 bases between. Germline CDR1 and CDR2: SGHRS and YFSETQ. This CDR3 is 12 amino acids long. CDR3 sequence (DNA): TGCGCCAGCAGCTGGGGGATGGATGAGCAGTTCTTC. Translating gives CASSWGMDEQFF.

The rearrangement joins TRBV12-2 to TRBJ2-3; TRBD1, as called in the table, went unchecked against the DNA. TRBV12-2 is designated a pseudogene. This CDR3 has 18 residues. CDR3: CASRPKTGPLWSTDTQYF. CDR3 nucleotides: TGTGCAAGTCGCCCAAAGACAGGGCCTTTGTGGAGCACAGATACGCAGTATTTT.